This T cell receptor beta chain was captured by sequencing in a study of blood T cell repertoires in COVID-19. Some clones are missing from TCRdb's copy, which holds only in-frame ones; the method was immunoSEQ multiplex PCR. Of about 120,000 clones listed, roughly four fifths are singletons. This clone was observed a few times. CDR3 size: 12 residues. The V and J ends lost 2 bases and 6 bases respectively, with 5 bases between them. CDR1 and CDR2 from the germline V gene are KGHSH and LQKENI. Sample: peripheral blood. The V gene is TRBV18, the J gene TRBJ2-1; D not certain. The TCR originated in a man aged 65 to 79 with active or convalescent COVID-19. CDR3 region: CASSPNSNEQFF. The CDR3 DNA reads TGTGCCAGCTCACCAAACAGCAATGAGCAGTTCTTC.